Listed below are T cell receptor beta chains from one sample, sequenced in a study of T cells in Graves' hyperthyroidism and ophthalmopathy. TCRdb passed the multiplex PCR reads through MiXCR, listing each CDR3 protein once. Seen here are 500,000 to 800,000 distinct CDR3 sequences, approximately 15% observed once, and the top ten hold roughly an eighth. Sequenced sample: blood. Every receptor here comes from a woman aged 50 to 60 with Graves' ophthalmopathy. Both conserved end residues are part of each CDR3. The order of the fields is CDR3 DNA, CDR3 protein, V gene, D gene, clone size, J gene. The D gene is left open where the match is weak. Clone sizes are given selectively: once, few, many, or a class where the clone is expanded.

TGTGCCAGTAAGGCGAGGAGGGGACAGAGCTCCTACAATGAGCAGTTCTTC	CASKARRGQSSYNEQFF	TRBV19	-	few	TRBJ2-1
TGTGCCTGGAGTGGGGGGGTTGAGCAGTTCTTC	CAWSGGVEQFF	TRBV30	-	many	TRBJ2-1
TGTGCCACCAGCAGAGCTAGGGTGACAGGGCTCGCCGAGCACCCTGAAGCTTTCTTT	CATSRARVTGLAEHPEAFF	TRBV15	TRBD1	many	TRBJ1-1
TGTGCCAGCAGTCCGCGGGGAATCAATCAGCCCCAGCATTTT	CASSPRGINQPQHF	TRBV6-1	-	-	TRBJ1-5
TGTGCCAGCATTAGGACAGGGGGCTACGATGAGCAGTTCTTC	CASIRTGGYDEQFF	TRBV6-1	TRBD1	many	TRBJ2-1
TGTGCCAGCAGCCCGACAGGGGACCTCTACGAGCAGTACTTC	CASSPTGDLYEQYF	TRBV28	TRBD1	few	TRBJ2-7
TGTGCCAGCAGCTTGGCGGGCGGGAGAAAATTCACAGATACGCAGTATTTT	CASSLAGGRKFTDTQYF	TRBV5-6	TRBD2	many	TRBJ2-3
TGTGCCAGTAGTATAACTCGGACTAGCGGGGCCTACAATGAGCAGTTCTTC	CASSITRTSGAYNEQFF	TRBV19	TRBD2	-	TRBJ2-1
TGTGCCAGCAGCTTAGTCTGGATAGGACAGTTTCAAAACACCATATATTTT	CASSLVWIGQFQNTIYF	TRBV7-8	-	few	TRBJ1-3
TGTGCCAGCAATTACCCCGATCAGCCCCAGCATTTT	CASNYPDQPQHF	TRBV28	-	few	TRBJ1-5
TGTGCCAGTACCCCGGGACTAGCTTACAATGAGCAGTTCTTC	CASTPGLAYNEQFF	TRBV19	TRBD2	-	TRBJ2-1
TGTGCCAGCTCACCACCCTTCTTACAGGCCGACACAGATACGCAGTATTTT	CASSPPFLQADTDTQYF	TRBV18	-	-	TRBJ2-3
TGTGCCAGCAGCGTAGAGGGCAGGGCGAACACTGAAGCTTTCTTT	CASSVEGRANTEAFF	TRBV9	-	few	TRBJ1-1
TGTGCCAGCAGTCCAAACGTTCCCCGTGAGCAGTTCTTC	CASSPNVPREQFF	TRBV28	-	few	TRBJ2-1
TGCAGTGCTAGCCCGGGACAATCGATAATTCGGCCCCAGCATTTT	CSASPGQSIIRPQHF	TRBV20-1	-	many	TRBJ1-5
TGTGCCAGCAGCTCGACTAGCGGGAGGGTCCCCCCACTGAACAATGAGCAGTTCTTC	CASSSTSGRVPPLNNEQFF	TRBV7-9	TRBD2	-	TRBJ2-1
TGTGCCAGGGGAAGGAACACGCAAGAGACCCAGTACTTC	CARGRNTQETQYF	TRBV19	-	many	TRBJ2-5
TGTGCCAGCAGTTTAGCAGGGACAGGGGGCGATCAGCCCCAGCATTTT	CASSLAGTGGDQPQHF	TRBV12-3/TRBV12-4	TRBD1	-	TRBJ1-5
TGCAGTGCTCCCGACAGTACAAACTATGGCTACACCTTC	CSAPDSTNYGYTF	TRBV20-1	-	-	TRBJ1-2
TGTGCCTGGCAGACCGGCAGGGGGACCACCATATATTTT	CAWQTGRGTTIYF	TRBV30	TRBD1	-	TRBJ1-3
TGCAGCGTTGAAATTCAGATATCCACAGATACGCAGTATTTT	CSVEIQISTDTQYF	TRBV29-1	-	many	TRBJ2-3
TGTGCCAGCAGCGTCGGCGTGACGGATGAGCAGTTCTTC	CASSVGVTDEQFF	TRBV9	-	-	TRBJ2-1
TGTGCCAGCAGCTCGGGAAAGCATATGAACACTGAAGCTTTCTTT	CASSSGKHMNTEAFF	TRBV5-4	-	few	TRBJ1-1
TGTGCCAGCAGCTTAGACAGGGCCACCGGGGAGCTGTTTTTT	CASSLDRATGELFF	TRBV5-1	TRBD1	many	TRBJ2-2
TGTGCCAGCTCACCGAAGGTTGTGAGCACAGATACGCAGTATTTT	CASSPKVVSTDTQYF	TRBV18	-	many	TRBJ2-3
TGTGCCAGCAGCCCAGGAGAGAACTATGGCTACACCTTC	CASSPGENYGYTF	TRBV6-1	-	few	TRBJ1-2
TGTGCCAGCAGCTCGGGACATTTTGGAGATGAGCAGTTCTTC	CASSSGHFGDEQFF	TRBV9	-	-	TRBJ2-1
TGTGCCTGGAGGGGGCTCGGCAATCAGCCCCAGCATTTT	CAWRGLGNQPQHF	TRBV30	-	many	TRBJ1-5
TGTGCCAGCAGCGAGGGGGGCGCCGGGGAGCTGTTTTTT	CASSEGGAGELFF	TRBV25-1	-	once	TRBJ2-2
TGTGCCAGCAGTGAGAGGACTATTTATACGCAGTATTTT	CASSERTIYTQYF	TRBV28	-	-	TRBJ2-3
TGTGCCAGCAGCCAAGATGCCGGCTACAACTACGAGCAGTACTTC	CASSQDAGYNYEQYF	TRBV4-2	-	few	TRBJ2-7
TGTGCCAGTAGTGCCCTAGATTTCGGCGGGGAGCTGTTTTTT	CASSALDFGGELFF	TRBV19	-	-	TRBJ2-2
TGTGCCAGCAGTTGGGACAGGGGCGTCGAGCAGTACTTC	CASSWDRGVEQYF	TRBV6-1	TRBD1	many	TRBJ2-7
TGTGCCAGCAGCTCGACAGGGGGCTCCTACAATGAGCAGTTCTTC	CASSSTGGSYNEQFF	TRBV7-2	TRBD1	many	TRBJ2-1
TGTGCCAGCAGTTCGCCCGGGACAGGGGATACGCAGTATTTT	CASSSPGTGDTQYF	TRBV28	TRBD1	many	TRBJ2-3
TGCGCCAGCAGCCTCACGGTAGCGGGAGGGAGCACAGATACGCAGTATTTT	CASSLTVAGGSTDTQYF	TRBV5-1	TRBD2	many	TRBJ2-3
TGTGCCAGCAGTTTAGGCGGGAGGTCAACCTACGAGCAGTACTTC	CASSLGGRSTYEQYF	TRBV12-3/TRBV12-4	TRBD2	many	TRBJ2-7